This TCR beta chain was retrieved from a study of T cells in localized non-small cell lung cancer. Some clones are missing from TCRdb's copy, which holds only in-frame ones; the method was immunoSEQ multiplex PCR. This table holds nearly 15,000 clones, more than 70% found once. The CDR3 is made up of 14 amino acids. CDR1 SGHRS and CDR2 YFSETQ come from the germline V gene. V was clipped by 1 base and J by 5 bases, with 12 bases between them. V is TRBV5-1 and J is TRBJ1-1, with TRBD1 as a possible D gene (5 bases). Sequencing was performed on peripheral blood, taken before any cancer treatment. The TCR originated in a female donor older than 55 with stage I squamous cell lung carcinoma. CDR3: CASSLLGVRTEAFF. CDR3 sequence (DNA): TGCGCCAGCAGCTTGTTGGGGGTCCGGACTGAAGCTTTCTTT.